Sequencing of this T cell receptor beta chain was carried out in a study of identical twins. General study findings and limits: Twins shared out-of-frame alpha sequences with excess low generation probability. Out-of-frame beta chain sequences displayed weaker excess sharing between twins. Partly confounded zero-insertion analyses could result from invariant MAIT and iNKT cells.

As regards this clonotype: Its antigen remains unidentified.

Template switching supplied a universal primer site; unique molecular identifiers were carried on the cDNA. TCRdb called the 5' RACE reads again in MiXCR, with one record for every CDR3 protein. Of a few hundred thousand distinct CDR3 sequences in the sample, around a tenth were seen once. V gave up 6 bases and J gave up 3 bases; unmatched junction bases: 11. Per the germline V gene, CDR1 is MDHEN and CDR2 is SYDVKM. This CDR3 is built from 16 residues. The same data also contributed to another study, on yellow fever vaccine responses in identical twins.

Sequencing input: PBMCs. The TCR comes from a woman in her late teens or twenties in good health. The gene calls are TRBV28 and TRBJ1-5, with 7 bases identical to TRBD1. This CDR3 is CASRTTTGVINQPQHF. CDR3 nucleotides: TGTGCCAGCAGAACAACTACAGGGGTGATCAATCAGCCCCAGCATTTT.